This T cell receptor beta chain originates from a study of blood T cell repertoires in COVID-19. Study at large: There were acute and convalescent COVID-19 samples, and they came from the United States, Italy and Spain. In each case, the material was cDNA or gDNA derived from T cells, B-cell-depleted T cells, or PBMCs.

CDR3 length equals 16 residues. Looked up from germline, CDR1 is SEHNR and CDR2 is FQNEAQ (reference sequence). V shed 5 bases, J shed 4 bases, and the junction held 10 bases outside the gene matches. In the original analysis: Amplifying reference gene primers gave estimates of nucleated cell counts. Repertoires were generated with immunoSEQ multiplex PCR, while TCRdb's copy carries only in-frame clones and drops some. V and J calls plus clone size are reproduced from that table; the DNA served to infer D and trimming. The sample consists of approximately 400,000 clones, about 90% of them appearing once.

The chain joins TRBV7-9 to TRBJ1-3; 8 positions agree with TRBD1. The sequenced sample was peripheral blood. The receptor was isolated from a man aged 40-49 years with acute or convalescent COVID-19. The CDR3 region is CASSPSGTGFGNTIYF. For the CDR3, the DNA is TGTGCCAGCAGCCCATCAGGGACAGGATTCGGAAACACCATATATTTT.